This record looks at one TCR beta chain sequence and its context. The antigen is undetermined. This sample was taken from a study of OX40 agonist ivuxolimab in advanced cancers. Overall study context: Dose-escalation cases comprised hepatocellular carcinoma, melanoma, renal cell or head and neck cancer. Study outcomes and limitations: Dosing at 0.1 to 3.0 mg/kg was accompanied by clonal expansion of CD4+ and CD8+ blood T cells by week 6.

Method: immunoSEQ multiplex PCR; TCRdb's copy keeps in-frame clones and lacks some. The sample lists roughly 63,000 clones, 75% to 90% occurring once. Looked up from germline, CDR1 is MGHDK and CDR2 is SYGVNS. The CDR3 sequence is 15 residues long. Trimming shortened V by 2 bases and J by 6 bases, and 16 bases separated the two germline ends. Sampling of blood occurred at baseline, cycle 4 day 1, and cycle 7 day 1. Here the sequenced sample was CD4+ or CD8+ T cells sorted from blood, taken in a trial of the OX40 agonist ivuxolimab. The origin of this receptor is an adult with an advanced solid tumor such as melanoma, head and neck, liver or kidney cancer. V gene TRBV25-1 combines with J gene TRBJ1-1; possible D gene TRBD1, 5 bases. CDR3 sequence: CASSEHPGGAPEAFF. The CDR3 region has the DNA TGTGCCAGCAGTGAACACCCCGGAGGGGCCCCTGAAGCTTTCTTT.